Each of the 30 T cell receptor beta chains below was sequenced from the same sample in a study of blood T cell repertoires in COVID-19. Measured with immunoSEQ multiplex PCR; TCRdb has only the in-frame clones, and not every one. This sample has roughly 80,000 clones, with about 88% found just once. The sequenced sample consisted of peripheral blood. Source of these receptors: a woman of 80 years or more with acute or convalescent COVID-19.

The chain uses TRBV7-2 and TRBJ2-3; TRBD2 agrees at 13 bases. This CDR3 comprises 16 residues. Per germline, CDR1 SGHTA and CDR2 FQGNSA. V was clipped by 5 bases and J by 2 bases; unmatched bases: 4. In DNA, the CDR3 is TGTGCCAGCAGCACCGGACTAGCGGGAGTCACAGATACGCAGTATTTT. This codes for CASSTGLAGVTDTQYF.

CDR3: CSVLQDTDTQYF. Written as DNA, the CDR3 is TGCAGCGTTTTACAGGACACAGATACGCAGTATTTT. The chain combines TRBV29-1 with TRBJ2-3, with D maybe TRBD1 (5 bases). Germline V gene data show CDR1 as SQVTM and CDR2 as ANQGSEA. The V gene lost 5 bases and the J gene lost 2 bases, with 8 bases spanning the gap. The CDR3 covers 12 residues.

This sequence joins TRBV14 and TRBJ1-2, with 7 bases fitting TRBD1. J lost 11 bases, V lost 2 bases, and 11 bases had no gene match. The germline V gene has CDR1 SGHDN and CDR2 FVKESK. The CDR3 consists of 14 residues. CDR3 bases: TGTGCCAGCAGCCAACTGGAACAGGGGCGAGAATACACCTTC. Translation: CASSQLEQGREYTF.

This chain connects TRBV2 to TRBJ2-3; 8 nucleotides line up with TRBD2. From germline, CDR1 is SNHLY and CDR2 FYNNEI. V lost 2 bases and J lost 4; bases outside the gene matches: 5. This CDR3 is 15 amino acids long. The CDR3 bases are TGTGCCAGCAGTGAAATGATTAGCGGGGCAGATACGCAGTATTTT. This codes for CASSEMISGADTQYF.

The V and J genes are TRBV5-6 and TRBJ1-6, with D uncertain. The V end lost 2 bases, the J end lost 8 bases, and 14 bases lay between the germline ends. Germline V lookup: CDR1 SGHDT, CDR2 YYEEEE. This CDR3 has 15 residues. The CDR3 DNA is TGTGCCAGCAGCTTAGCCGGGATTAGGGATTCACCCCTCCACTTT. Its translation is CASSLAGIRDSPLHF.

The chain employs TRBV28 and TRBJ1-3; D uncertain. Germline assignment: CDR1 MDHEN and CDR2 SYDVKM. Trimming took off 5 bases at V and 0 bases at J, with 20 bases between the two ends. CDR3 length equals 18 residues. The CDR3 DNA reads TGTGCCAGCAGTCTGGGCGGGGTACGCCTTATCTCTGGAAACACCATATATTTT. Translated: CASSLGGVRLISGNTIYF.

The chain recombines TRBV5-8 with TRBJ1-2; D gene uncertain. The CDR3 sequence is 15 residues long. CDR1 SGHTS and CDR2 YDEGEE come from the germline V gene. The V gene lost 4 bases and the J gene lost 2 bases, with 15 bases spanning the gap. The CDR3 region has the DNA TGTGCCAGCAGCCGCTTTACCGGAGGGAACTATGGCTACACCTTC. Protein sequence: CASSRFTGGNYGYTF. The full variable domain, its missing parts supplied by reference TRBV5-8 and TRBJ1-2, is EAGVTQSPTHLIKTRGQQATLRCSPISGHTSVYWYQQALGLGLQFLLWYDEGEERNRGNFPPRFSGRQFPNYSSELNVNALELEDSALYLCASSRFTGGNYGYTFGSGTRLTVV.

This rearrangement joins TRBV30 to TRBJ1-1; D might be TRBD1 (6 bases). Germline V gives CDR1 GTSNPN, CDR2 SVGIG (reference sequence). V was clipped by 0 bases and J by 4 bases, with 9 bases between them. This CDR3 is built from 13 residues. Written as DNA, the CDR3 is TGTGCCTGGAGTGTGGGGACAACCACTGAAGCTTTCTTT. Amino acids: CAWSVGTTTEAFF.

The V and J genes are TRBV19 and TRBJ1-1; 10 positions match TRBD1. The V gene's germline CDR1 is LNHDA and CDR2 SQIVND (reference sequence). V dropped 8 bases and J dropped 5; count of bases not matched to a gene: 5. CDR3 length equals 13 residues. CDR3 coding DNA: TGTGCCAGTGCCCGACAGGGGGCTACTGAAGCTTTCTTT. Translated, it gives CASARQGATEAFF. Supplemented by reference TRBV19 and TRBJ1-1, the full variable domain reads DGGITQSPKYLFRKEGQNVTLSCEQNLNHDAMYWYRQDPGQGLRLIYYSQIVNDFQKGDIAEGYSVSREKKESFPLTVTSAQKNPTAFYLCASARQGATEAFFGQGTRLTVV.

The rearrangement joins TRBV3-1 (or the pseudogene TRBV3-2) to TRBJ1-3; maybe TRBD1 (6 bases). Looked up from germline, CDR1 is LGHDT and CDR2 is YNNKEL (reference sequence). V shed 6 bases and J shed 1 base, with 16 bases lying between them. The CDR3 is 16 amino acids. This chain's CDR3 is CASRSTPQGSGNTIYF. The CDR3 DNA follows: TGTGCCAGCAGATCAACCCCGCAGGGGTCTGGAAACACCATATATTTT.

The rearrangement joins TRBV11-3 to TRBJ1-1; no firm D call. The germline V gene has CDR1 SGHNT and CDR2 YENEEA. V shed 3 bases and J shed 11 bases, with 13 bases lying between them. The length of the CDR3 is 12 residues. The CDR3: CASSLEGESAFF. DNA for the CDR3: TGTGCCAGCAGCTTGGAGGGTGAGAGTGCTTTCTTT.

The chain couples TRBV14 to TRBJ1-1; 9 bases match TRBD1. V was clipped by 0 bases and J by 0 bases; unmatched bases: 11. The CDR3 sequence is 19 residues long. Germline V lookup: CDR1 SGHDN, CDR2 FVKESK. CDR3 protein: CASSQDSGTGLQVNTEAFF. The CDR3 nucleotides are TGTGCCAGCAGCCAAGACTCCGGGACAGGGCTCCAAGTGAACACTGAAGCTTTCTTT.

The rearrangement joins TRBV5-5 to TRBJ1-1; 7 bases are a match to TRBD1. CDR3 length: 15 amino acids. Germline CDR1 reads SGHKS; CDR2 reads YYEKEE (reference sequence). The junction had 3 bases not matched to a gene; V was cut back by 0 bases and J by 1 base. CDR3 sequence: CASSLAWTGNTEAFF. The CDR3 DNA reads TGTGCCAGCAGCTTGGCATGGACAGGGAACACTGAAGCTTTCTTT.

The chain carries TRBV11-1 and TRBJ1-3; no firm D call. Trimming left V 1 base short and J 11 bases short, with 15 bases between. This CDR3 contains 14 residues. Germline loops: CDR1 SGHAT, CDR2 FQDESV (reference sequence). CDR3 nucleotides: TGTGCCAGCAGCTTAGGAGGTTCGGATACCGCCATATATTTT. Its translation is CASSLGGSDTAIYF.

V usage is TRBV25-1 and J usage is TRBJ1-1, with D possibly TRBD1 on 6 matching bases. Germline V lookup: CDR1 MGHDK, CDR2 SYGVNS. The length of the CDR3 is 16 residues. V was trimmed by 9 bases and J by 1 base, leaving 21 bases between them. CDR3: CASSGFQGSGNTEAFF. The CDR3 coding sequence is TGTGCCAGTTCGGGCTTCCAGGGGAGTGGGAACACTGAAGCTTTCTTT. Based on the CDR3 plus reference TRBV25-1 and TRBJ1-1, the full variable domain is EADIYQTPRYLVIGTGKKITLECSQTMGHDKMYWYQQDPGMELHLIHYSYGVNSTEKGDLSSESTVSRIRTEHFPLTLESARPSHTSQYLCASSGFQGSGNTEAFFGQGTRLTVV.

V usage is TRBV28 and J usage is TRBJ2-5, with a possible D match to TRBD2 (6 bases). The CDR3 consists of 15 residues. Germline CDR1 is MDHEN and CDR2 is SYDVKM. The germline V and J ends were trimmed by 3 bases and 4 bases, with 15 bases remaining between them. CDR3 sequence (DNA): TGTGCCAGCAGTTTCCCCGCCGGGGAGGTAGAGACCCAGTACTTC. Its protein is CASSFPAGEVETQYF.

This clone was seen only once. This chain links TRBV19 with TRBJ2-2; 7 bases match TRBD1. The CDR3 has 14 residues. V gave up 6 bases and J gave up 1 base; unmatched junction bases: 2. Germline lookup yields CDR1 LNHDA and CDR2 SQIVND (reference sequence). The DNA for the CDR3 is TGTGCCAGTAGCAACAGGGGGAACACCGGGGAGCTGTTTTTT. Its translation: CASSNRGNTGELFF.

The chain links TRBV6-5 to TRBJ1-4; D is ambiguous. Germline V gene sequence: CDR1 MNHEY, CDR2 SVGAGI. The CDR3 extends over 15 amino acids. V lost 6 bases and J 7 bases, leaving 18 bases between the germline ends. The CDR3 sequence: CASRDTTGTGEKLFF. For the CDR3, the DNA is TGTGCCAGCAGAGATACTACGGGAACCGGTGAAAAACTGTTTTTT.

This clone was seen just once. CDR3 DNA: TGTGCCAGCAGTTACCACATGGGGGGGTCTAATGAAAAACTGTTTTTT. This gives the protein CASSYHMGGSNEKLFF. The chain has TRBV27 and TRBJ1-4, with D possibly TRBD1 on 5 matching bases. Trimming cost V 4 bases and J 3 bases, with 15 bases left between them. The CDR3 length is 16 residues. The germline CDR1 and CDR2 sequences are MNHEY and SMNVEV (reference sequence).

The chain joins TRBV3-1 (or the pseudogene TRBV3-2) to TRBJ2-1, with 11 bases lining up with TRBD2. The germline V gene encodes CDR1 LGHDT and CDR2 YNNKEL (reference sequence). J was trimmed by 4 bases and V by 0 bases; bases with no gene match: 5. This CDR3 is 17 amino acids long. For the CDR3, the DNA is TGTGCCAGCAGCCAAGAAAGACTAGCGGGGCATTACAATGAGCAGTTCTTC. Protein product: CASSQERLAGHYNEQFF.

This chain joins TRBV9 and TRBJ2-3; 9 nucleotides match TRBD2. The V and J ends lost 3 bases and 2 bases, in that order; junction bases with no gene match: 25. The CDR3 length is 22 residues. Per the germline V gene, CDR1 is SGDLS and CDR2 is YYNGEE. The CDR3 DNA reads TGTGCCAGCAGCGAGACCTTCCCCTGGGAGCGGGAGGCCCATTTACACACAGATACGCAGTATTTT. Its translation is CASSETFPWEREAHLHTDTQYF.

The J gene is TRBJ1-1, the V gene TRBV7-9, with D possibly TRBD1 on 6 matching bases. The CDR3 runs 12 residues. In germline, CDR1 is SEHNR, CDR2 FQNEAQ (reference sequence). Trimming shortened V by 5 bases and J by 7 bases, and 11 bases separated the two germline ends. The CDR3 sequence: CASSPATGEAFF. The CDR3 region has the DNA TGTGCCAGCAGCCCAGCGACAGGTGAAGCTTTCTTT.

This sequence joins TRBV7-2 and TRBJ2-5, with TRBD2 identical over 10 bases. The V segment lost 1 base and the J segment 1 base; nucleotides outside the gene matches: 9. This CDR3 has 18 amino acids. Germline V CDR1 and CDR2: SGHTA, FQGNSA. The chain's CDR3 is CASSLGLTSGPIQETQYF. The CDR3 bases are TGTGCCAGCAGCTTAGGGTTGACTAGCGGGCCTATCCAAGAGACCCAGTACTTC.

The CDR3 sequence: CAGLGTRKTQYF. The DNA of the CDR3 is TGTGCCGGATTGGGGACTAGGAAGACCCAGTACTTC. The V call is TRBV30, the J call TRBJ2-5; 8 nucleotides line up with TRBD2. This CDR3 has 12 residues. V lost 8 bases to trimming and J lost 6 bases; unmatched junction nucleotides: 8. The germline CDR1 and CDR2 sequences are GTSNPN and SVGIG (reference sequence).

The chain carries TRBV9 and TRBJ1-1; TRBD1 agrees at 8 bases. Germline lookup yields CDR1 SGDLS and CDR2 YYNGEE. The V gene end was trimmed by 1 base and the J gene end by 4 bases; junction bases not matched to a gene: 6. CDR3 length: 15 amino acids. CDR3 DNA: TGTGCCAGCAGCGTATTTGGACAGGGTCTCACTGAAGCTTTCTTT. Translation gives CASSVFGQGLTEAFF.

The chain joins TRBV18 to TRBJ1-3; D might be TRBD1 (5 bases). The CDR3 sequence is 13 residues long. V dropped 6 bases and J dropped 5 bases, with 11 bases sitting between them. Germline values: CDR1 KGHSH, CDR2 LQKENI. The CDR3 sequence: CASSPDIRNTIYF. The CDR3 DNA follows: TGTGCCAGCTCCCCGGACATACGAAACACCATATATTTT.

The genes are TRBV18 and TRBJ1-2, with 11 bases matching TRBD1. The CDR3 runs to 16 residues. Germline CDR1 and CDR2: KGHSH and LQKENI. After removal of 5 bases from V and 4 bases from J, the junction contained 9 bases not matched to a gene. The CDR3 nucleotides read TGTGCCAGCTCAACCCTAGGACAGGGGGCTACCTATGGCTACACCTTC. Translating gives CASSTLGQGATYGYTF.

V and J are TRBV9 and TRBJ1-2; the match to TRBD1 covers 10 bases. CDR1 and CDR2 (germline): SGDLS, YYNGEE. With 4 bases clipped from V and 6 bases from J, the junction kept 6 bases outside the gene matches. The length of the CDR3 is 14 residues. As DNA, the CDR3 is TGTGCCAGCAGCACAAGACAGGGGGCTAATGGCTACACCTTC. Translated: CASSTRQGANGYTF.

CDR3 sequence reads: CASSPPAPRQEETQYF. CDR3 nucleotide sequence: TGTGCCAGCTCACCACCGGCCCCCAGACAGGAAGAGACCCAGTACTTC. V is TRBV18 and J is TRBJ2-5, with D tentatively TRBD1 (6 bases). In germline, CDR1 is KGHSH, CDR2 LQKENI. The CDR3 covers 16 residues. With 0 bases removed from V and 3 bases from J, the gap between germline ends came to 14 bases.

The V call is TRBV6-5, the J call TRBJ1-3, with D possibly TRBD1 on 5 matching bases. V lost 7 bases and J 0 bases, leaving 10 bases between the germline ends. The CDR3 runs to 14 residues. Per germline, CDR1 MNHEY and CDR2 SVGAGI. In nucleotides, the CDR3 is TGTGCCAGCACCTTGGACACCTCTGGAAACACCATATATTTT. Its protein is CASTLDTSGNTIYF.